This record concerns one T cell receptor beta chain sequence. Its antigen is not identified. Within the sample, other DNA sequences also encode this same CDR3. Every donor was a Caucasian adult from Nashville, Tennessee. Clones were read by immunoSEQ multiplex PCR, and TCRdb kept only the in-frame ones, dropping some. The sample yields about 960,000 clones, 60% to 85% seen once. CDR3 length: 13 residues. Germline V gene lookup returns CDR1 GTSNPN and CDR2 SVGIG (reference sequence). The V end lost 3 bases, the J end lost 3 bases, and 9 bases lay between the germline ends. The sample is drawn from a study of shared clonotypes between healthy human individuals. Study overall: The plates for each donor numbered three CD4 naive, three CD4 memory, two CD8 naive and one CD8 memory.

Findings and limits, study-wide: Sharing across four donors was highest in naive CD4 (around 5%) and lowest in memory CD8 (0.4%). As a rule, naive subsets had a larger estimated richness than memory subsets.

Input material: memory CD4+ T cells sorted from blood. The subset was: CD45RA-negative fraction. This clonotype originated in a man aged 18 to 35 in good health. The V call is TRBV30, the J call TRBJ1-5; tentatively, D is TRBD1 (6 bases). CDR3 sequence: CAWSPGDNQPQHF. Written as DNA, the CDR3 is TGTGCCTGGAGCCCAGGGGACAATCAGCCCCAGCATTTT.